The 14 T cell receptor beta chains given below trace back to one sample, sequenced in a study of T cell repertoires in cytomegalovirus infection. For these TCRs, the target antigens are not known. TCRdb independently ran MiXCR on the reads; one entry per CDR3 protein. The sample has about 350,000 distinct CDR3 sequences, roughly 36% seen once. Sequencing used cultured PBMCs, obtained from culture after CMV antigen stimulation. The source is a human donor in good health (CMV status not recorded). Some clones in this sample may be carry-over from other donors' samples.

The J gene is TRBJ2-1, the V gene TRBV27; maybe TRBD2 (6 bases). The CDR3 spans 13 residues. Per the germline V gene, CDR1 is MNHEY and CDR2 is SMNVEV (reference sequence). Trimming removed 2 bases from V and 9 bases from J, with 11 bases in between. CDR3 nucleotide sequence: TGTGCCAGCAGTTTAGTACTAGCACCTGAGCAGTTCTTC. Translating it yields CASSLVLAPEQFF.

V and J are TRBV20-1 and TRBJ2-1; maybe TRBD1 (5 bases). Germline lookup yields CDR1 DFQATT and CDR2 SNEGSKA (reference sequence). This CDR3 spans 12 amino acids. The V end lost 2 bases, the J end lost 5 bases, and 7 bases lay between the germline ends. CDR3 loop: CSARQGNNEQFF. CDR3 DNA sequence: TGCAGTGCTAGACAGGGAAACAATGAGCAGTTCTTC.

The chain uses TRBV2 and TRBJ2-5, with 7 bases fitting TRBD1. This CDR3 has 14 residues. Trimming at V came to 5 bases and at J to 0 bases, leaving 3 bases not matched to a gene. Germline values: CDR1 SNHLY, CDR2 FYNNEI. The CDR3 DNA sequence: TGTGCCAGCAGTCTTGGACAGGACCAAGAGACCCAGTACTTC. This codes for CASSLGQDQETQYF. Full variable domain (outside the CDR3, taken from reference TRBV2 and TRBJ2-5): EPEVTQTPSHQVTQMGQEVILRCVPISNHLYFYWYRQILGQKVEFLVSFYNNEISEKSEIFDDQFSVERPDGSNFTLKIRSTKLEDSAMYFCASSLGQDQETQYFGPGTRLLVL.

This clonotype appeared a few times. This rearrangement joins TRBV4-3 to TRBJ2-1; 9 nucleotides align to TRBD2. Germline assignment: CDR1 LGHNA and CDR2 YSLEER. V shed 4 bases, J shed 7 bases, and the junction held 8 bases outside the gene matches. CDR3 length: 15 amino acids. The CDR3 nucleotides read TGCGCCAGCAGCCCCGGGACTAGCCCGAAGAATGAGCAGTTCTTC. Translated: CASSPGTSPKNEQFF.

This clonotype was seen many times. The chain has TRBV4-3 and TRBJ2-5, with TRBD1 as a possible D gene (5 bases). Trimming removed 1 base from V and 5 bases from J, with 11 bases in between. Germline CDR1 and CDR2: LGHNA and YSLEER. This CDR3 has 14 amino acids. As DNA, the CDR3 is TGCGCCAGCAGCCAAGGGGTGGGGCGGGAGACCCAGTACTTC. It encodes CASSQGVGRETQYF.

This clonotype was counted only a few times. The CDR3 DNA reads TGTGCCAGCAGCTCGGGACAGGGGGTTGGGGAGCAGTACGTC. Encoded protein: CASSSGQGVGEQYV. This chain joins TRBV7-8 and TRBJ2-7; 11 bases fit TRBD1. Germline assignment: CDR1 SGHVS and CDR2 FQNEAQ. CDR3 length: 14 residues. V was pared by 4 bases and J by 7 bases, with 6 bases of the junction left unmatched.

This clonotype was found a few times. The chain has TRBV5-6 and TRBJ2-5; weak D call: TRBD2 (6 bases). The V end lost 0 bases, the J end lost 1 base, and 10 bases lay between the germline ends. The CDR3 contains 15 residues. Germline values: CDR1 SGHDT, CDR2 YYEEEE. The CDR3: CASSLAGLAQETQYF. The CDR3 coding sequence is TGTGCCAGCAGCTTGGCGGGACTCGCCCAAGAGACCCAGTACTTC.

J is TRBJ1-6 and V is TRBV27; tentative D call: TRBD1 (5 bases). CDR1 is MNHEY, CDR2 SMNVEV, per germline (reference sequence). Between the trimmed V and J ends, which lost 1 base and 10 bases, there was a span of 17 bases. The CDR3 is 16 residues long. The CDR3 DNA is TGTGCCAGCAGTTTATGGGCGACAGATTTTACCTCACCCCTCCACTTT. Its protein is CASSLWATDFTSPLHF.

The V gene is TRBV23-1, the J gene TRBJ2-2, with D uncertain. TRBV23-1 is sorted into the ORF group, with uncertain function. Trimming shortened V by 3 bases and J by 0 bases, and 8 bases separated the two germline ends. The CDR3 is 15 amino acids. The CDR3 DNA reads as TGCGCCAGCAGTCAGGATGGATCGAACACCGGGGAGCTGTTTTTT. Translated: CASSQDGSNTGELFF.

The chain employs TRBV6-2 or TRBV6-3 and TRBJ2-2, with D unclear. With 8 bases removed from V and 4 bases from J, the gap between germline ends came to 8 bases. Germline loops: CDR1 MNHEY, CDR2 SVGEGT. This CDR3 is built from 12 residues. The CDR3 protein is CASCQATGELFF. CDR3 sequence (DNA): TGTGCCAGCTGCCAGGCCACCGGGGAGCTGTTTTTT.

This clonotype was seen a single time. In DNA form, the CDR3 reads TGTGCCAGCAGGAGCAGCGCCACAGCTAACTATGGCTACACCTTC. Its translation: CASRSSATANYGYTF. The chain recombines TRBV12-3 or TRBV12-4 with TRBJ1-2; D is uncertain. V lost 6 bases and J lost 0, with 14 bases in between. The CDR3 extends over 15 amino acids.

This chain joins TRBV4-3 and TRBJ1-4, with D possibly matching TRBD1 (5 bases). From germline, CDR1 is LGHNA and CDR2 YSLEER. This CDR3 spans 17 amino acids. The V end was cut by 0 bases, the J end by 7 bases, with 18 bases between. The DNA for the CDR3 is TGCGCCAGCAGCCAAGAGGCCCTCACAGGCATGGTTGAAAAACTGTTTTTT. This gives the protein CASSQEALTGMVEKLFF.

Only a few counts were recorded for this clonotype. The chain recombines TRBV7-2 with TRBJ2-5; D not resolved. Germline-derived CDR1 and CDR2 are SGHTA and FQGNSA. CDR3 size: 14 residues. V was clipped by 4 bases and J by 1 base, with 10 bases between them. The CDR3 coding sequence is TGTGCCAGCAGCTCGCCACAGTTCCAAGAGACCCAGTACTTC. Its protein is CASSSPQFQETQYF.

The chain uses TRBV14 and TRBJ2-1, with TRBD2 as a possible D gene (5 bases). The V gene lost 0 bases and the J gene lost 9 bases, with 18 bases spanning the gap. The CDR3 is 16 amino acids. Germline V gives CDR1 SGHDN, CDR2 FVKESK. The CDR3 nucleotides are TGTGCCAGCAGCCAAGATCGCGGGCCTCCGGGTGGTGAGCAGTTCTTC. Translating gives CASSQDRGPPGGEQFF. Together with reference TRBV14 and TRBJ2-1, the CDR3 gives the full variable domain: EAGVTQFPSHSVIEKGQTVTLRCDPISGHDNLYWYRRVMGKEIKFLLHFVKESKQDESGMPNNRFLAERTGGTYSTLKVQPAELEDSGVYFCASSQDRGPPGGEQFFGPGTRLTVL.